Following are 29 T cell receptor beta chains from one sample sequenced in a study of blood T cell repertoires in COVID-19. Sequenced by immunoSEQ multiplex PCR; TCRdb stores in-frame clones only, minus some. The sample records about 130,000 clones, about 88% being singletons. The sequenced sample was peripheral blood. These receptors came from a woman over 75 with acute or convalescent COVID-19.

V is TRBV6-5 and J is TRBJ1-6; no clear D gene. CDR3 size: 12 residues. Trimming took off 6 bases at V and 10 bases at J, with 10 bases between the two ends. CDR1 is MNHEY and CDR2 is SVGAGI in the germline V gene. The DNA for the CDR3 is TGTGCCAGCAGAGGACGGGAATCACCCCTCCACTTT. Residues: CASRGRESPLHF.

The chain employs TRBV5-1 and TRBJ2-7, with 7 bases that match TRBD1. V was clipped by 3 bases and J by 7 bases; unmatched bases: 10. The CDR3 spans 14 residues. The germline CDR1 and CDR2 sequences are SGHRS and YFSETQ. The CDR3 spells CASSSGTALGEQYF. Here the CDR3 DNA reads TGCGCCAGCAGCTCCGGGACAGCGTTAGGGGAGCAGTACTTC.

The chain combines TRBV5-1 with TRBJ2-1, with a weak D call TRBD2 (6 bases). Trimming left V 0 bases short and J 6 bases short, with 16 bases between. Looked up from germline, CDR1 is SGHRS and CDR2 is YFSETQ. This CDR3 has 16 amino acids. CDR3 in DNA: TGCGCCAGCAGCTTGGCCCTAGCGTCCCTCCGCAATGAGCAGTTCTTC. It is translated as CASSLALASLRNEQFF.

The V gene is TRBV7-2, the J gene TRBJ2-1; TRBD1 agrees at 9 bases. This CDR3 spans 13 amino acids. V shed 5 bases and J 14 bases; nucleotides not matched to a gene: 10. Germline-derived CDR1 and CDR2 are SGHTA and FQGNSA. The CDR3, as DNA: TGTGCCAGCAGCCCTGGGACAGGGCGGTTGAAGTTCTTC. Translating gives CASSPGTGRLKFF.

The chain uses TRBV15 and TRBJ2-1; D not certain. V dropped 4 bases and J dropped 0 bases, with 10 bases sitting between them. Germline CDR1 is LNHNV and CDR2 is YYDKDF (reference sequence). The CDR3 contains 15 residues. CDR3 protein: CATSTRYSSYNEQFF. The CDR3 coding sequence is TGTGCCACCAGCACCAGGTATAGCTCCTACAATGAGCAGTTCTTC. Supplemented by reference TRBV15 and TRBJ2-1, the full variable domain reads DAMVIQNPRYQVTQFGKPVTLSCSQTLNHNVMYWYQQKSSQAPKLLFHYYDKDFNNEADTPDNFQSRRPNTSFCFLDIRSPGLGDTAMYLCATSTRYSSYNEQFFGPGTRLTVL.

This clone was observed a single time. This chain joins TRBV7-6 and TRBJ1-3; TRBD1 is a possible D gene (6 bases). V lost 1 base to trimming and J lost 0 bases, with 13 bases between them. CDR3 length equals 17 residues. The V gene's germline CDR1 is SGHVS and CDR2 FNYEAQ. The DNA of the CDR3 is TGTGCCAGCAGCTTAGGGTGGGGACACCTCTCTGGAAACACCATATATTTT. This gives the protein CASSLGWGHLSGNTIYF.

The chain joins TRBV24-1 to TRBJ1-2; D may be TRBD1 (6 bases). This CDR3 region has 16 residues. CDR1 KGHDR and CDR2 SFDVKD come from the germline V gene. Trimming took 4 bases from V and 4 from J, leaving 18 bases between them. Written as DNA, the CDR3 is TGTGCCACCAGTGACCATGGGGGCAGGGGTGGCTATGGCTACACCTTC. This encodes CATSDHGGRGGYGYTF.

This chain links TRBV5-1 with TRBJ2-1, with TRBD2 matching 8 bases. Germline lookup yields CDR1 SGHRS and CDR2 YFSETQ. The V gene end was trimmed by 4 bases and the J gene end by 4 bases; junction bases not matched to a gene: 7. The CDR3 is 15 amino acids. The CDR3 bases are TGCGCCAGCAGCACCTTAGCGGGGCTATACAATGAGCAGTTCTTC. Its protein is CASSTLAGLYNEQFF.

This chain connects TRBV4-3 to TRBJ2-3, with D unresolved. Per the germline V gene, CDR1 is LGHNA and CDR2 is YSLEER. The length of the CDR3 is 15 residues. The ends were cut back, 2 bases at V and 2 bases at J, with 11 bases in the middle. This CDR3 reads CASSQTQSSTDTQYF. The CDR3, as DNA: TGCGCCAGCAGCCAAACCCAGTCCTCCACAGATACGCAGTATTTT.

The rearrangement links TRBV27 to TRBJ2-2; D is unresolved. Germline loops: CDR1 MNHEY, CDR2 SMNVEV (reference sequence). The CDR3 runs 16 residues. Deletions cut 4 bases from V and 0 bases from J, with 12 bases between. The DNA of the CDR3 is TGTGCCAGCAGTTCCGACTGGCTGACGAACACCGGGGAGCTGTTTTTT. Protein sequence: CASSSDWLTNTGELFF.

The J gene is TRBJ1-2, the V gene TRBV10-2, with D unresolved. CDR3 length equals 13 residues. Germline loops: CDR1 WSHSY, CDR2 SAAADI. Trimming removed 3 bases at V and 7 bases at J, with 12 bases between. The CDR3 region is CASSDQELGGYTF. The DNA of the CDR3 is TGCGCCAGCAGTGACCAGGAATTAGGTGGCTACACCTTC.

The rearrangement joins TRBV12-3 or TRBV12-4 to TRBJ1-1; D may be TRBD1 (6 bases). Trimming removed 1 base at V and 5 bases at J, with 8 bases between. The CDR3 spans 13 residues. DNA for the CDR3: TGTGCCAGCAGTTTAGTTCAGGGGACTGAAGCTTTCTTT. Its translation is CASSLVQGTEAFF.

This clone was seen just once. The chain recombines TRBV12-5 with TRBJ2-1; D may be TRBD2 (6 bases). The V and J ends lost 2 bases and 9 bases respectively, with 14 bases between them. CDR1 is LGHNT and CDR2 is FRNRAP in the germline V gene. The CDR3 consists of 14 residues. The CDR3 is CASGLWGVRGEQFF. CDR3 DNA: TGTGCTAGTGGTTTGTGGGGGGTCAGAGGTGAGCAGTTCTTC.

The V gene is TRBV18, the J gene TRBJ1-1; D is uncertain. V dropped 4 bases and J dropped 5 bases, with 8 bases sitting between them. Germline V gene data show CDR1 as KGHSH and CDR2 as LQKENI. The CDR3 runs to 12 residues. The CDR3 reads CASSLTGTEAFF. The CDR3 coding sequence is TGTGCCAGCTCACTTACGGGAACTGAAGCTTTCTTT.

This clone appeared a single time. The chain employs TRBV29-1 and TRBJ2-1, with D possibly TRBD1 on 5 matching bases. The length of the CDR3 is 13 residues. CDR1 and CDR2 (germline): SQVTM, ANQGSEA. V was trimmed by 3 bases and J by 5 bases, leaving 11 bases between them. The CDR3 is CSVDGQGDNEQFF. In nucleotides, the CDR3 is TGCAGCGTTGACGGGCAGGGTGACAATGAGCAGTTCTTC.

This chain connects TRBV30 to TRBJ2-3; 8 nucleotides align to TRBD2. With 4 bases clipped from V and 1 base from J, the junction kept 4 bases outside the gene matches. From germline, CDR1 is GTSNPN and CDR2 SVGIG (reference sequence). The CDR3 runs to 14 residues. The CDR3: CAWNQAGGTDTQYF. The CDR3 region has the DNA TGTGCCTGGAATCAAGCGGGGGGCACAGATACGCAGTATTTT.

CDR3 region: CASSEEGPNTEAFF. In nucleotides, the CDR3 is TGTGCCAGCAGTGAAGAGGGGCCGAACACTGAAGCTTTCTTT. This chain connects TRBV2 to TRBJ1-1, with D possibly TRBD1 on 5 matching bases. V was shortened by 1 base and J by 1 base, with 7 bases between the two germline ends. CDR1 is SNHLY and CDR2 is FYNNEI in the germline V gene. The CDR3 is 14 amino acids.

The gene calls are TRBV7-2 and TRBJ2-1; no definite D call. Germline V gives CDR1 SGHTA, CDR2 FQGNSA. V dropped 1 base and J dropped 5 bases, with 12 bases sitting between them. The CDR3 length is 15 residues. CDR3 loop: CASSLERGKHNEQFF. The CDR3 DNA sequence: TGTGCCAGCAGCTTAGAGCGTGGCAAACACAATGAGCAGTTCTTC.

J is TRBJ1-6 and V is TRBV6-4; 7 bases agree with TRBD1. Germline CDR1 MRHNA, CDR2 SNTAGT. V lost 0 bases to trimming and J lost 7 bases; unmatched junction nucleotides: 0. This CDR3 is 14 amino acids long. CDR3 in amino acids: CASSDSGGNSPLHF. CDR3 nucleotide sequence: TGTGCCAGCAGTGACTCAGGGGGCAATTCACCCCTCCACTTT.

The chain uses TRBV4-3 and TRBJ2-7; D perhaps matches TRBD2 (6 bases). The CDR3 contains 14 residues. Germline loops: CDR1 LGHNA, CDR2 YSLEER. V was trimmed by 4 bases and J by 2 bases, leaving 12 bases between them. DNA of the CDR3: TGCGCCAGCAGCCCCGGGACTGATGCCTACGAGCAGTACTTC. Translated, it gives CASSPGTDAYEQYF.

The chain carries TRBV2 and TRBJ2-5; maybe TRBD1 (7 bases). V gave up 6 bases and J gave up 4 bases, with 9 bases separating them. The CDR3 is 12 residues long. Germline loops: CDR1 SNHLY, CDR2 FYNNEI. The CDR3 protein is CASRRDRETQYF. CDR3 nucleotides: TGTGCCAGCAGGCGGGACAGAGAGACCCAGTACTTC.

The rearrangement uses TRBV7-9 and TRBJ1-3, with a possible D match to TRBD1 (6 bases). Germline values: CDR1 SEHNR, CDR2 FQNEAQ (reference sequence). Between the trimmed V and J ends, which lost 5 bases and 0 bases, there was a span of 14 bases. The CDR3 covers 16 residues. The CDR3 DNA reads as TGTGCCAGCAGCCCACGCATACAGGGCTCTGGAAACACCATATATTTT. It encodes CASSPRIQGSGNTIYF.

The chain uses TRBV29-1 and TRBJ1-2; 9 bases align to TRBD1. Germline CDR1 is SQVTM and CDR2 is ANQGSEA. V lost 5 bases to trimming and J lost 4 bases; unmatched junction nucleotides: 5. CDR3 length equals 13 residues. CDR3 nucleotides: TGCAGCGTTCGGACAGGGGAGATCTATGGCTACACCTTC. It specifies CSVRTGEIYGYTF.

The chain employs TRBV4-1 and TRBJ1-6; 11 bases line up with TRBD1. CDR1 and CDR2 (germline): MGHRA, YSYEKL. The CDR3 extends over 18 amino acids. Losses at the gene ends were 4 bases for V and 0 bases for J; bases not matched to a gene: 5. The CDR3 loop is CASSPRDRGSSYNSPLHF. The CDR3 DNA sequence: TGCGCCAGCAGCCCACGGGACAGGGGGAGCTCCTATAATTCACCCCTCCACTTT.

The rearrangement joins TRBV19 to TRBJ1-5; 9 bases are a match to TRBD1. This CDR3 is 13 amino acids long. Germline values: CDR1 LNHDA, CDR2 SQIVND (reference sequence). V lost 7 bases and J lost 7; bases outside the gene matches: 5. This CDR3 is CASKGTGRQPQHF. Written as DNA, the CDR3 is TGTGCCAGTAAAGGGACAGGGAGGCAGCCCCAGCATTTT. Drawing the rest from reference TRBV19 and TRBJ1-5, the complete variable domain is DGGITQSPKYLFRKEGQNVTLSCEQNLNHDAMYWYRQDPGQGLRLIYYSQIVNDFQKGDIAEGYSVSREKKESFPLTVTSAQKNPTAFYLCASKGTGRQPQHFGDGTRLSIL.

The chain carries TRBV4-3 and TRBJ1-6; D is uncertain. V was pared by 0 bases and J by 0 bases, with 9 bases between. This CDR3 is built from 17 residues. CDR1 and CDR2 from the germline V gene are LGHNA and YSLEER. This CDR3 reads CASSQDLPGSYNSPLHF. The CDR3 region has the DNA TGCGCCAGCAGCCAAGATTTACCGGGCTCCTATAATTCACCCCTCCACTTT.

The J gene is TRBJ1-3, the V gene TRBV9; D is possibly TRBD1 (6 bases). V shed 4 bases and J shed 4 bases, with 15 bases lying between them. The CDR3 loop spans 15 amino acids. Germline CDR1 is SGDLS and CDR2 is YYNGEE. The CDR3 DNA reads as TGTGCCAGCAGCCCGTCGGGAGGGGGGGGAAACACCATATATTTT. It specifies CASSPSGGGGNTIYF.

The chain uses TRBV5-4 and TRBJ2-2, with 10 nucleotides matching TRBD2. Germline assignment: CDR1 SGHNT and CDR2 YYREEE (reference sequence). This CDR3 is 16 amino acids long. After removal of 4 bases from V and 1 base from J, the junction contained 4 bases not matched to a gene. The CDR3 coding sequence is TGTGCCAGCAGCCATTTAGCGGGAGGGAACACCGGGGAGCTGTTTTTT. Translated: CASSHLAGGNTGELFF. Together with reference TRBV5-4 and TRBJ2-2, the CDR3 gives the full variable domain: ETGVTQSPTHLIKTRGQQVTLRCSSQSGHNTVSWYQQALGQGPQFIFQYYREEENGRGNFPPRFSGLQFPNYSSELNVNALELDDSALYLCASSHLAGGNTGELFFGEGSRLTVL.

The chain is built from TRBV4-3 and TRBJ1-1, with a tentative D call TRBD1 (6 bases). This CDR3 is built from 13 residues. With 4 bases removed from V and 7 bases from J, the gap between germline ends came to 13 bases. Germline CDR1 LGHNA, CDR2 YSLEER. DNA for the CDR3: TGCGCCAGCAGCCCCACACAGGGTGGTGAAGCTTTCTTT. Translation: CASSPTQGGEAFF.